This passage covers 27 T cell receptor beta chains from one sample sequenced in a study of blood T cell repertoires in COVID-19. Libraries were prepared by immunoSEQ multiplex PCR; TCRdb keeps only in-frame clonotypes and omits some of them. The table has about 150,000 clones, under 95% seen once. The sequenced material came from peripheral blood. Receptor source: a man in his forties or fifties with acute or convalescent COVID-19.

The chain has TRBV29-1 and TRBJ2-1; perhaps TRBD2 as D (5 bases). V lost 3 bases and J lost 7, with 10 bases in between. The length of the CDR3 is 12 residues. CDR1 is SQVTM, CDR2 ANQGSEA, per germline. For the CDR3, the DNA is TGCAGCGTTGATTCGGACTGGAATGAGCAGTTCTTC. Its translation: CSVDSDWNEQFF.

The V gene is TRBV7-9, the J gene TRBJ1-4; 9 bases line up with TRBD1. Trimming at V came to 4 bases and at J to 7 bases, leaving 4 bases not matched to a gene. The CDR3 contains 14 residues. The germline V gene encodes CDR1 SEHNR and CDR2 FQNEAQ (reference sequence). The CDR3: CASSYRQGVEKLFF. CDR3 in DNA: TGTGCCAGCAGCTACCGACAGGGGGTTGAAAAACTGTTTTTT.

The sample holds a few counts of this clone. This chain connects TRBV6-6 to TRBJ2-5; TRBD1 aligns across 7 bases. Losses at the gene ends were 2 bases for V and 4 bases for J; bases not matched to a gene: 7. Per germline, CDR1 MNHNY and CDR2 SVGAGI (reference sequence). The CDR3 runs to 15 residues. The CDR3 sequence is CASSYRQGSGETQYF. The CDR3, as DNA: TGTGCCAGCAGTTACAGACAGGGTTCAGGAGAGACCCAGTACTTC.

This sequence joins TRBV4-2 and TRBJ2-1; 7 nucleotides match TRBD2. Germline values: CDR1 LGHNA, CDR2 YNFKEQ. V gave up 0 bases and J gave up 4 bases; unmatched junction bases: 6. The CDR3 covers 16 residues. For the CDR3, the DNA is TGTGCCAGCAGCCAAGATGCGGGAGTAGAGTACAATGAGCAGTTCTTC. Translation gives CASSQDAGVEYNEQFF.

The chain uses TRBV28 and TRBJ2-7, with 8 nucleotides matching TRBD1. Germline V CDR1 and CDR2: MDHEN, SYDVKM. This CDR3 has 19 amino acids. With 3 bases clipped from V and 6 bases from J, the junction kept 22 bases outside the gene matches. CDR3 loop: CASSFFGRFRSQGALEQYF. CDR3 sequence (DNA): TGTGCCAGCAGTTTTTTTGGGCGATTCAGGAGTCAGGGGGCCCTCGAGCAGTACTTC.

The CDR3 region has the DNA TGTGCCAGTAGTATGAATGTTAAGAGCTACGAGCAGTACTTC. Translating gives CASSMNVKSYEQYF. This chain connects TRBV19 to TRBJ2-7; the D is unclear. The CDR3 is made up of 14 amino acids. Trimming shortened V by 3 bases and J by 3 bases, and 12 bases separated the two germline ends. The germline gives CDR1 LNHDA, CDR2 SQIVND (reference sequence). Combining the CDR3 with reference TRBV19 and TRBJ2-7 gives the whole variable domain DGGITQSPKYLFRKEGQNVTLSCEQNLNHDAMYWYRQDPGQGLRLIYYSQIVNDFQKGDIAEGYSVSREKKESFPLTVTSAQKNPTAFYLCASSMNVKSYEQYFGPGTRLTVT.

The chain couples TRBV28 to TRBJ2-3; D is undetermined. Per the germline V gene, CDR1 is MDHEN and CDR2 is SYDVKM. This CDR3 has 12 amino acids. V lost 10 bases and J lost 0, with 8 bases in between. The CDR3 nucleotides read TGTGCCACCCTGACAAGCACAGATACGCAGTATTTT. It translates to CATLTSTDTQYF.

This clone was counted a few times. This chain links TRBV5-1 with TRBJ2-7; D ambiguous. This CDR3 is built from 15 residues. The germline V and J ends were trimmed by 0 bases and 6 bases, with 16 bases remaining between them. Germline CDR1 and CDR2: SGHRS and YFSETQ. CDR3: CASSLDGNGHAEQYF. In DNA, the CDR3 is TGCGCCAGCAGCTTGGACGGAAATGGGCACGCCGAGCAGTACTTC.

The chain recombines TRBV6-5 with TRBJ2-2, with a possible D match to TRBD1 (5 bases). V was cut by 3 bases and J by 2 bases, with 13 bases left in between. This CDR3 has 16 amino acids. The germline V gene encodes CDR1 MNHEY and CDR2 SVGAGI. CDR3 in amino acids: CASSYSVRVNTGELFF. The CDR3, as DNA: TGTGCCAGCAGTTATTCAGTCAGGGTCAACACCGGGGAGCTGTTTTTT.

CDR3 residues: CASSPAGAREQYF. In DNA, the CDR3 is TGTGCCAGCTCACCAGCGGGAGCGCGGGAGCAGTACTTC. The rearrangement links TRBV18 to TRBJ2-7; 7 bases map to TRBD2. Trimming at V came to 2 bases and at J to 7 bases, leaving 5 bases not matched to a gene. The germline V gene encodes CDR1 KGHSH and CDR2 LQKENI. CDR3 size: 13 residues.

The chain links TRBV28 to TRBJ2-3; tentative D call: TRBD2 (6 bases). CDR3 length: 15 residues. The V end lost 2 bases, the J end lost 1 base, and 10 bases lay between the germline ends. Germline loops: CDR1 MDHEN, CDR2 SYDVKM. CDR3: CASSLRGTGTDTQYF. The CDR3 DNA reads as TGTGCCAGCAGTTTACGGGGGACGGGCACAGATACGCAGTATTTT.

CDR3 in DNA: TGTGCCAGCAGCTCTGGACAGGCCTCTGGGGCCAACGTCCTGACTTTC. It is translated as CASSSGQASGANVLTF. This rearrangement joins TRBV11-3 to TRBJ2-6; 7 bases line up with TRBD1. CDR1 is SGHNT, CDR2 YENEEA, per germline. The CDR3 loop spans 16 amino acids. V lost 4 bases to trimming and J lost 0 bases; unmatched junction nucleotides: 3.

CDR3 DNA sequence: TGCGCCAGCAGCGAGGGGGGGGCGGATTCACCCCTCCACTTT. Amino acid sequence: CASSEGGADSPLHF. The chain joins TRBV4-3 to TRBJ1-6; D is possibly TRBD1 (6 bases). This CDR3 is 14 amino acids long. Germline CDR1 is LGHNA and CDR2 is YSLEER. V was cut by 5 bases and J by 8 bases, with 13 bases left in between.

The V gene is TRBV5-1, the J gene TRBJ2-3, with 10 bases aligning to TRBD2. Germline V gives CDR1 SGHRS, CDR2 YFSETQ. CDR3 length: 18 residues. J lost 1 base, V lost 0 bases, and 8 bases had no gene match. The CDR3, as DNA: TGCGCCAGCAGCTTGGAAGGTAGCGGGGGGCCCGGCACAGATACGCAGTATTTT. Translated, it gives CASSLEGSGGPGTDTQYF.

The chain couples TRBV5-4 to TRBJ1-1; D is undetermined. From germline, CDR1 is SGHNT and CDR2 YYREEE (reference sequence). The CDR3 has 12 residues. With 1 base removed from V and 2 bases from J, the gap between germline ends came to 3 bases. Here the CDR3 DNA reads TGTGCCAGCAGCTTGTATAACACTGAAGCTTTCTTT. It yields the protein CASSLYNTEAFF.

The genes are TRBV27 and TRBJ1-1, with D perhaps matching TRBD1 (6 bases). Trimming pared 6 bases from V and 7 bases from J, leaving 21 bases between. The CDR3 sequence is 15 residues long. Germline CDR1 reads MNHEY; CDR2 reads SMNVEV (reference sequence). CDR3 bases: TGTGCCAGCAGCGGGCATCTAGGACAGTCTAATGAAGCTTTCTTT. Translating it yields CASSGHLGQSNEAFF.

This chain's CDR3 is CASSQAGTGFNSPLHF. The CDR3 DNA reads TGTGCCAGCAGCCAAGCCGGGACAGGCTTCAATTCACCCCTCCACTTT. The chain combines TRBV4-2 with TRBJ1-6; 8 nucleotides agree with TRBD1. Germline trimming cut 1 base from V and 7 bases from J; bases unmatched to any gene: 6. The CDR3 contains 16 residues. Germline lookup yields CDR1 LGHNA and CDR2 YNFKEQ.

This chain uses TRBV4-1 with TRBJ2-7, with TRBD2 matching over 10 bases. After removal of 0 bases from V and 4 bases from J, the junction contained 6 bases not matched to a gene. The length of the CDR3 is 16 residues. The germline V gene encodes CDR1 MGHRA and CDR2 YSYEKL. In nucleotides, the CDR3 is TGCGCCAGCAGCCAAGAAGGTCTAGCGGGAGATTACGAGCAGTACTTC. It yields the protein CASSQEGLAGDYEQYF.

The chain couples TRBV5-5 to TRBJ2-7; 13 bases map to TRBD2. The CDR3 has 14 amino acids. The germline V gene encodes CDR1 SGHKS and CDR2 YYEKEE (reference sequence). With 3 bases clipped from V and 3 bases from J, the junction kept 0 bases outside the gene matches. The CDR3 here is CASSWTSGGYEQYF. DNA for the CDR3: TGTGCCAGCAGCTGGACTAGCGGGGGCTACGAGCAGTACTTC.

V usage is TRBV19 and J usage is TRBJ1-1, with a weak D call TRBD1 (6 bases). Looked up from germline, CDR1 is LNHDA and CDR2 is SQIVND (reference sequence). CDR3 size: 15 residues. V lost 2 bases and J 4 bases, leaving 14 bases between the germline ends. The CDR3 nucleotides are TGTGCCAGTAGTATAAAGCTGCAGGGGAGCACTGAAGCTTTCTTT. Translation gives CASSIKLQGSTEAFF. The whole variable domain, remainder taken from reference TRBV19 and TRBJ1-1, is DGGITQSPKYLFRKEGQNVTLSCEQNLNHDAMYWYRQDPGQGLRLIYYSQIVNDFQKGDIAEGYSVSREKKESFPLTVTSAQKNPTAFYLCASSIKLQGSTEAFFGQGTRLTVV.

The rearrangement joins TRBV15 to TRBJ2-2, with 12 bases that match TRBD2. The CDR3 spans 17 residues. V trimming: 0 bases; J trimming: 7 bases; junction bases outside the gene matches: 6. From germline, CDR1 is LNHNV and CDR2 YYDKDF (reference sequence). Here the CDR3 reads CATSRDLAGLAGGELFF. CDR3 DNA: TGTGCCACCAGCAGAGATTTGGCGGGACTAGCGGGCGGGGAGCTGTTTTTT.

The rearrangement links TRBV6-5 to TRBJ2-1, with D perhaps matching TRBD1 (6 bases). Between the trimmed V and J ends, which lost 7 bases and 8 bases, there was a span of 12 bases. Looked up from germline, CDR1 is MNHEY and CDR2 is SVGAGI. The CDR3 has 12 amino acids. The CDR3 DNA reads as TGTGCCAGCACCGGGACAATCGATGAGCAGTTCTTC. It is translated as CASTGTIDEQFF.

V and J are TRBV30 and TRBJ1-5; 7 bases match TRBD1. Germline assignment: CDR1 GTSNPN and CDR2 SVGIG (reference sequence). The CDR3 loop spans 13 amino acids. The trim removed 4 bases at V and 7 bases at J, leaving 7 bases unmatched. CDR3 residues: CAWTDRVSQPQHF. The CDR3 coding sequence is TGTGCCTGGACAGACAGGGTTAGCCAGCCCCAGCATTTT.

The V and J genes are TRBV4-2 and TRBJ2-2, with a possible D match to TRBD2 (5 bases). From germline, CDR1 is LGHNA and CDR2 YNFKEQ. Trimming left V 0 bases short and J 1 base short, with 12 bases between. The CDR3 is 17 residues long. The CDR3 loop reads CASSQDVGDLNTGELFF. The CDR3 DNA follows: TGTGCCAGCAGCCAAGATGTCGGGGATTTGAACACCGGGGAGCTGTTTTTT.

The rearrangement links TRBV7-9 to TRBJ1-4, with a tentative D call TRBD1 (5 bases). V was shortened by 4 bases and J by 6 bases, with 6 bases between the two germline ends. The CDR3 is made up of 12 amino acids. CDR1 and CDR2 (germline): SEHNR, FQNEAQ (reference sequence). CDR3 sequence (DNA): TGTGCCAGCAGCTGGGGGGATGAAAAACTGTTTTTT. Translating gives CASSWGDEKLFF.

The CDR3 region is CASSHHSGQGALYGYTF. CDR3 in DNA: TGCGCCAGCAGTCACCACTCGGGGCAGGGGGCCCTCTATGGCTACACCTTC. The V call is TRBV23-1, the J call TRBJ1-2, with 8 bases aligning to TRBD1. TRBV23-1 is classed as an ORF, of uncertain function. Trimming at V came to 3 bases and at J to 4 bases, leaving 13 bases not matched to a gene. The CDR3 covers 17 residues.

The chain has TRBV5-5 and TRBJ2-5; perhaps TRBD1 as D (6 bases). V was trimmed by 0 bases and J by 9 bases, leaving 12 bases between them. From germline, CDR1 is SGHKS and CDR2 YYEKEE (reference sequence). This CDR3 spans 13 amino acids. The CDR3 loop reads CASSLGREGAQYF. The CDR3 nucleotides read TGTGCCAGCAGCTTGGGCAGAGAGGGGGCCCAGTACTTC.